This T cell receptor beta chain was sequenced for a study of T cell repertoires in cytomegalovirus infection. TCRdb itself ran the reads through MiXCR, one entry per CDR3 protein. Of about 230,000 distinct CDR3 sequences listed, roughly 20% are singletons. V dropped 5 bases and J dropped 5; count of bases not matched to a gene: 5. CDR1 is SNHLY, CDR2 FYNNEI, per germline. The CDR3 runs 14 residues. The sample taken for sequencing was CD8+ T cells from PBMCs. This receptor was obtained from a human donor in good health (CMV status not recorded). Some clones in this sample may be carry-over from other donors' samples. V and J are TRBV2 and TRBJ2-3; 9 bases map to TRBD1. The CDR3 DNA reads as TGTGCCAGCAGTTTCACAGGGGGCATAGATACGCAGTATTTT. It codes for CASSFTGGIDTQYF. Using reference TRBV2 and TRBJ2-3 for the parts outside the CDR3, the full variable domain is EPEVTQTPSHQVTQMGQEVILRCVPISNHLYFYWYRQILGQKVEFLVSFYNNEISEKSEIFDDQFSVERPDGSNFTLKIRSTKLEDSAMYFCASSFTGGIDTQYFGPGTRLTVL.